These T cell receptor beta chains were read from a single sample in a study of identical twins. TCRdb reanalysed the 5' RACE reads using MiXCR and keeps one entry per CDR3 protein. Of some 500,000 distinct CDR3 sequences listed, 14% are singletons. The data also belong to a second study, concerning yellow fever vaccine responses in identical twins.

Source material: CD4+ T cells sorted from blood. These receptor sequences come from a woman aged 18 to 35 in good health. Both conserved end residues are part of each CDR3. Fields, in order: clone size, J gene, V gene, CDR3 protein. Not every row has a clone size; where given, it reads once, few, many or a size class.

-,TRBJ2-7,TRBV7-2,CASSLTPSGYEQYF
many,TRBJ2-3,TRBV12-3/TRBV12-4,CASRPGTGLPDTQYF
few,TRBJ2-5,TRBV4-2,CASSQVGGGAETQYF
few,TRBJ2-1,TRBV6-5,CASSYQKSQAYNEQFF
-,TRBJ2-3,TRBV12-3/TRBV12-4,CASSRRGSRGTQYF
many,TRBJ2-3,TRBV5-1,CASSTGQTYTDTQYF
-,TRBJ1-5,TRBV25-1,CASSEWGQDQPQHF
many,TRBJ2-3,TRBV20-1,CSARDEGAGGPVAQYF
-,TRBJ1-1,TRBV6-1,CATWTGAINTEAFF
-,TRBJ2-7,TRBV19,CASSPKPFGTGDEQYF
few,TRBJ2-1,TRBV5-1,CASSSGGGFAHNEQFF
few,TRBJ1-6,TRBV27,CASTPIPGQGSSPLHF
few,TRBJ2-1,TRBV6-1,CASKVEVSYNEQFF
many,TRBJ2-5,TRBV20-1,CSAFGLAGMETQYF
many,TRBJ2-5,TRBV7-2,CASSLMMVFQETQYF
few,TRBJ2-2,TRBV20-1,CSAGETGKAGELFF
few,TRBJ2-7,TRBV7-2,CASRDSGGGYEQYF
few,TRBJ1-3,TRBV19,CASGSSGNTIYF
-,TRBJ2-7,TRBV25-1,CASSEGGEQYF
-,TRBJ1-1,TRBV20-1,CSAWYATEAFF
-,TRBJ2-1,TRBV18,CASSATGGMAYNEQFF
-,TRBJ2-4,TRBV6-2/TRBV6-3,CARTKDRKNIQYF
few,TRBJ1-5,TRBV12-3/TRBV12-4,CASSLRGGQTNQPQHF
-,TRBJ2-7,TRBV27,CASSYGTSGVSSSYEQYF
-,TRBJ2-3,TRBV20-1,CSATAGALDTQYF
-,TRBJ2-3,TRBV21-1,CASSTKERTEITDTQYF
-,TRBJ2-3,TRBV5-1,CATRTDPFENTQYF
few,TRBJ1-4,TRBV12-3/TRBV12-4,CASSQLAGKLFF
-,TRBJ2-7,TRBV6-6,CASSLNSEQYF
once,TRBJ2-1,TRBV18,CASSSGTSGGLYNEQFF
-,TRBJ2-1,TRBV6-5,CASSYSGGTGNEQFF
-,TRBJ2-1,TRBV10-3,CAISRGNEQFF
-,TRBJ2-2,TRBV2,CASSPTGHNPTGELFF
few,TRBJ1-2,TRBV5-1,CASSLDPGQGYYGYTF
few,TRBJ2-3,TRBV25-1,CASSESRGRTDTQYF
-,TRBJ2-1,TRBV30,CAWSVPGLYNEQFF
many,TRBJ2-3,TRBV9,CASSVGGSRSTDTQYF
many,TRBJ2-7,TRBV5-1,CASSLVGLVSYEQYF
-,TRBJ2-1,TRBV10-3,CAIGAIAGAYNEQFF
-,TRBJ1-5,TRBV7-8,CASSPGRTGPIQPQHF
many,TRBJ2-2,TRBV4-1,CASSQDETSNTGELFF
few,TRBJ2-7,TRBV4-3,CASSQDWVSYEQYF
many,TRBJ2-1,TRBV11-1,CASSLNPPGEQFF
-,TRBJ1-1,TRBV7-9,CASSTGQGVISEAFF
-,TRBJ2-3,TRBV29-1,CSGLAGASTDTQYF
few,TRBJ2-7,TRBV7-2,CASSFQTGGRDEQYF
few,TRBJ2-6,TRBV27,CASSPLSGANVLTF
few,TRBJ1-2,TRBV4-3,CASSQERVGNGYTF
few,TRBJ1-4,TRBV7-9,CASSLGFTTNEKLFF
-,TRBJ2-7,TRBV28,CASSRGLKIYPEQYF
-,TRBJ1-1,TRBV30,CAWDKGRTEAFF
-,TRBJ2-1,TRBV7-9,CASSSRGPEQFF
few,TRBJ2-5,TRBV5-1,CASSLAAASGGETQYF
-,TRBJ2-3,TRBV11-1,CASSLALAGGRSTDTQYF
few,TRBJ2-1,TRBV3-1,CASSQAGVTNEQFF
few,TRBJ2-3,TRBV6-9,CASTSLAGLTDTQYF